This entry is about one T cell receptor (beta chain). The length of the CDR3 is 12 residues. Germline V CDR1 and CDR2: LNHNV, YYDKDF (reference sequence). V lost 0 bases, J lost 10 bases, and 8 bases lay in between. The data derive from a study of blood T cell repertoires in COVID-19. In the study overall: Both acute and convalescent COVID-19 samples were obtained from the United States, Italy and Spain. Sample material is recorded as cDNA or gDNA derived from T cells, B-cell-depleted T cells, or PBMCs.

Per the study methods: Reference gene primer amplification in the assay estimated nucleated cell counts. Generated by immunoSEQ multiplex PCR, the TCRdb table keeps only in-frame clones and is missing some. The D gene and trimming were derived from the DNA, and the V and J assignments and clone size from that table. Found here are around 250,000 clones, roughly 89% of them singletons; the top ten hold 4% to 5%. The chain joins TRBV15 to TRBJ2-3, with D uncertain. Sequenced material: peripheral blood. This receptor was identified in a woman aged 40 to 50 who had recovered from COVID-19. CDR3 DNA sequence: TGTGCCACCAGCAGAGATCAGGCTTCGCAGTATTTT. This sequence encodes CATSRDQASQYF.